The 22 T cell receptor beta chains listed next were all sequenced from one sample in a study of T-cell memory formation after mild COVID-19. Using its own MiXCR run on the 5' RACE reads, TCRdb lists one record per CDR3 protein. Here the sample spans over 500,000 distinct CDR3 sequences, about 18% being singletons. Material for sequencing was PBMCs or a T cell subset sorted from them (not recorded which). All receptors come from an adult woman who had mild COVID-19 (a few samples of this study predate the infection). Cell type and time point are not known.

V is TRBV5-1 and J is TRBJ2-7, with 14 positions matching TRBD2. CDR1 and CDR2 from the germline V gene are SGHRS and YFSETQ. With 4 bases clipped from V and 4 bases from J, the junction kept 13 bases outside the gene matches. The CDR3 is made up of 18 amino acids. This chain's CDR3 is CASSMGRLAGGHSYEQYF. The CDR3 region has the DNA TGCGCCAGCAGCATGGGACGACTAGCGGGGGGGCACTCGTACGAGCAGTACTTC.

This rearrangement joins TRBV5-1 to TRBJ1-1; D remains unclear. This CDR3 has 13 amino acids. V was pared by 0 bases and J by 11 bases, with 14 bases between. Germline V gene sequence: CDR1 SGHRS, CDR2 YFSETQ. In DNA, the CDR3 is TGCGCCAGCAGCTTGGCCCTGGGGTATCGGGCTTTCTTT. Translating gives CASSLALGYRAFF.

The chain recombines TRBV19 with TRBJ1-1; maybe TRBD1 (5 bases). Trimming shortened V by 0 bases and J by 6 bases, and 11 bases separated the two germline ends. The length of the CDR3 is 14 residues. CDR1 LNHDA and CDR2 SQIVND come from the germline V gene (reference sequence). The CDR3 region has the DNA TGTGCCAGTAGTATAGATGGGGGAGAACCTGAAGCTTTCTTT. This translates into CASSIDGGEPEAFF.

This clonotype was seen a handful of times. The CDR3 is CAWRRASGAYEQYF. The DNA of the CDR3 is TGTGCCTGGAGGCGGGCTAGCGGGGCCTACGAGCAGTACTTC. The chain combines TRBV30 with TRBJ2-7; 9 bases match TRBD2. The V segment lost 3 bases and the J segment 2 bases; nucleotides outside the gene matches: 5. The CDR3 contains 14 residues. In germline, CDR1 is GTSNPN, CDR2 SVGIG (reference sequence).

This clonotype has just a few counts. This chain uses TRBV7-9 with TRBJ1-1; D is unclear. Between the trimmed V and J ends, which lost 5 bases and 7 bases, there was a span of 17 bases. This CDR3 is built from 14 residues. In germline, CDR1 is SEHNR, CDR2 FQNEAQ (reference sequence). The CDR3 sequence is CASSPYSGSHEAFF. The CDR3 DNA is TGTGCCAGCAGCCCCTACTCGGGGAGTCATGAAGCTTTCTTT.

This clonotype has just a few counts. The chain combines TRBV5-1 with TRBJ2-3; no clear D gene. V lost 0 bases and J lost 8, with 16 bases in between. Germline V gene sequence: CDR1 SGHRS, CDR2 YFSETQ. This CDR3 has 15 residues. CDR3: CASSLVPDPPVTQYF. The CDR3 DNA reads TGCGCCAGCAGCTTGGTACCAGATCCACCCGTTACGCAGTATTTT. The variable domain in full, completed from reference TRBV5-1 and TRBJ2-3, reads KAGVTQTPRYLIKTRGQQVTLSCSPISGHRSVSWYQQTPGQGLQFLFEYFSETQRNKGNFPGRFSGRQFSNSRSEMNVSTLELGDSALYLCASSLVPDPPVTQYFGPGTRLTVL.

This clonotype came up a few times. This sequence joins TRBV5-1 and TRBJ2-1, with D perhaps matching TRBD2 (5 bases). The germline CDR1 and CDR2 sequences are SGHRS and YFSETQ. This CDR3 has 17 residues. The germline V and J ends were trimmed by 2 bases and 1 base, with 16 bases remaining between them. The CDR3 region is CASSLAPPGVSYNEQFF. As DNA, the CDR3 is TGCGCCAGCAGCTTAGCCCCTCCCGGGGTGTCCTACAATGAGCAGTTCTTC.

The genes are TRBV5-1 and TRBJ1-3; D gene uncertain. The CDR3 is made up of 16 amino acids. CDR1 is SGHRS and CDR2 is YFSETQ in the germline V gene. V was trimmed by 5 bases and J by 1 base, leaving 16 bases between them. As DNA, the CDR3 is TGCGCCAGCAGTTCTGGACTGGAGGGATCTGGAAACACCATATATTTT. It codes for CASSSGLEGSGNTIYF.

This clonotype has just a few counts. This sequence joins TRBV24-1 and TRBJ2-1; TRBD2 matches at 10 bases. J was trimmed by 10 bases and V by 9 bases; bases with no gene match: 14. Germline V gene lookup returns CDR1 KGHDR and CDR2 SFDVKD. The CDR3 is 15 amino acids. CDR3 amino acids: CATGAGTSVIHEQFF. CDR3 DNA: TGTGCCACCGGGGCCGGGACTAGCGTAATCCACGAGCAGTTCTTC.

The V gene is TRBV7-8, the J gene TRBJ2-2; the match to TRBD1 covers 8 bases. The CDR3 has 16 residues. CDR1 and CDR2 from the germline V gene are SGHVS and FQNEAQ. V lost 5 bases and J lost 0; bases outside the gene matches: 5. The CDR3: CASSQAGGSNTGELFF. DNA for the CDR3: TGTGCCAGCAGCCAGGCAGGGGGCTCGAACACCGGGGAGCTGTTTTTT.

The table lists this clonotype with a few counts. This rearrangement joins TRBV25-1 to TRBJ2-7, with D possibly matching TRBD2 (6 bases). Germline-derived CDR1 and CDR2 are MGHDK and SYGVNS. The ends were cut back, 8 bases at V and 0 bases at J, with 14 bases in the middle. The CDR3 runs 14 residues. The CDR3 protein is CASATEGNSYEQYF. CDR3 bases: TGTGCCAGCGCAACGGAGGGAAACTCCTACGAGCAGTACTTC.

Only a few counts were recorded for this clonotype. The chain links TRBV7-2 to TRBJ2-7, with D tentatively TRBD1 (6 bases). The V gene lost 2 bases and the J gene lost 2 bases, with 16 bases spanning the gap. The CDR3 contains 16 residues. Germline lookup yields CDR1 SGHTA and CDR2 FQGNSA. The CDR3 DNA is TGTGCCAGCAGCTTATACCGGGACACACTCCCCTACGAGCAGTACTTC. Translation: CASSLYRDTLPYEQYF.

The CDR3 sequence is CASSYFMIGGSGAYEQYF. CDR3 in DNA: TGTGCCAGCAGTTACTTCATGATTGGCGGGAGTGGGGCCTACGAGCAGTACTTC. The V and J genes are TRBV6-5 and TRBJ2-7, with 7 bases lining up with TRBD2. V was pared by 1 base and J by 2 bases, with 14 bases of the junction left unmatched. The CDR3 runs 18 residues. In germline, CDR1 is MNHEY, CDR2 SVGAGI.

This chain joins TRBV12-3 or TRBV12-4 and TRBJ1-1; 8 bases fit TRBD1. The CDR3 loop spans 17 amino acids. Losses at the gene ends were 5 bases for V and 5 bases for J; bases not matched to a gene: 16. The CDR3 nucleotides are TGTGCCAGCAGTATACCACGAGGACAGGGTGGCCGGACTGAAGCTTTCTTT. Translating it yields CASSIPRGQGGRTEAFF.

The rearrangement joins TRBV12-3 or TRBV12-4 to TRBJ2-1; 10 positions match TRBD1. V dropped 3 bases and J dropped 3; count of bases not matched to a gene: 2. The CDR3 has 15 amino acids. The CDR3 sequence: CASSFGTGDYNEQFF. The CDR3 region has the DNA TGTGCCAGCAGTTTTGGGACAGGGGACTACAATGAGCAGTTCTTC.

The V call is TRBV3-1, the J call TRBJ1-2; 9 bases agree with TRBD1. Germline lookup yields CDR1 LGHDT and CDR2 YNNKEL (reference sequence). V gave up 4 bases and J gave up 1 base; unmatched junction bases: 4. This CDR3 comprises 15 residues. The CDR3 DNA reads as TGTGCCAGCAGCCGGGGGACAGGGCTTAACTATGGCTACACCTTC. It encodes CASSRGTGLNYGYTF. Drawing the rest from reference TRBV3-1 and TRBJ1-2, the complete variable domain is DTAVSQTPKYLVTQMGNDKSIKCEQNLGHDTMYWYKQDSKKFLKIMFSYNNKELIINETVPNRFSPKSPDKAHLNLHINSLELGDSAVYFCASSRGTGLNYGYTFGSGTRLTVV.

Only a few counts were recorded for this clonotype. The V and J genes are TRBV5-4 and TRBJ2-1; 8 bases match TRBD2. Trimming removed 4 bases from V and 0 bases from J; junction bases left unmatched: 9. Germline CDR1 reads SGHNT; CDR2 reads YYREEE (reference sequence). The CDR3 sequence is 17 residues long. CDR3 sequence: CASSRTGLGNSYNEQFF. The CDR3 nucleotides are TGTGCCAGCAGCCGAACGGGACTAGGAAACTCCTACAATGAGCAGTTCTTC.

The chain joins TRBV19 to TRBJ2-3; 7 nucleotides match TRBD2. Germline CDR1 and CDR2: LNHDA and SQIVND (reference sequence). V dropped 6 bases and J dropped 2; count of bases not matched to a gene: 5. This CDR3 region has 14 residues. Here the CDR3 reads CASSRGGDTDTQYF. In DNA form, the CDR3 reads TGTGCCAGTAGCCGCGGGGGAGACACAGATACGCAGTATTTT.

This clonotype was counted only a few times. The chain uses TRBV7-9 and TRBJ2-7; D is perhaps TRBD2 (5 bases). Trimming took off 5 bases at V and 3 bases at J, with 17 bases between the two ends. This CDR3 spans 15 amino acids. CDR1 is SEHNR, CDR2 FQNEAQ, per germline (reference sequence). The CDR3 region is CASSPWGTRSYEQYF. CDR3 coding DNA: TGTGCCAGCAGCCCCTGGGGAACTAGAAGCTACGAGCAGTACTTC.

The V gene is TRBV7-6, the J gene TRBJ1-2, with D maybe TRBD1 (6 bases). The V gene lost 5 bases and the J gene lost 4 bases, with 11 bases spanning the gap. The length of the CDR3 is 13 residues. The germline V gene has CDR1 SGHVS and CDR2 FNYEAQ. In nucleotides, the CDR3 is TGTGCCAGCAGCGCACAGGGAAGCTATGGCTACACCTTC. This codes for CASSAQGSYGYTF.

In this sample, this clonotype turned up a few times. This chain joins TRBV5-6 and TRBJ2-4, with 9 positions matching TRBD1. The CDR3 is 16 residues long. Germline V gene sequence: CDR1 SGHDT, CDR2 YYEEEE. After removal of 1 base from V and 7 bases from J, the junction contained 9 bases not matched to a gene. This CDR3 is CASSLPRTGAMNIQYF. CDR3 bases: TGTGCCAGCAGCTTGCCCAGGACAGGGGCGATGAACATTCAGTACTTC.

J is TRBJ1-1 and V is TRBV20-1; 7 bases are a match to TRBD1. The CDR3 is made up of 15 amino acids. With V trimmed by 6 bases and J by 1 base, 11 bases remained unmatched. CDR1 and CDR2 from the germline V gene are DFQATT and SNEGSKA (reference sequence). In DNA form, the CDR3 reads TGCAGTGCCGCCCTTGCAGGGGGAGGGAACACTGAAGCTTTCTTT. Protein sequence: CSAALAGGGNTEAFF.